Sequencing of this T cell receptor beta chain was carried out in a study of shared clonotypes between healthy human individuals. Healthy adults negative for HIV, lacking recent acute infections or vaccinations, served as donors. J lost 0 bases, V lost 7 bases, and 11 bases had no gene match. The CDR3 loop spans 16 amino acids. Germline CDR1 reads SQVTM; CDR2 reads ANQGSEA. Original processing methods: As immunoSEQ supplied junction-only sequences (without quality scores), filtering differed. Method: immunoSEQ multiplex PCR; TCRdb's copy keeps in-frame clones and lacks some. That table is the source of V, J and clone size, and D and trimming were worked out from the DNA. The repertoire consists of about 560,000 clones, with roughly 79% occurring once and the leading ten covering about 12%.

Sequenced sample: PBMCs. The TCR comes from a woman aged 40 to 50 in good health. Some clones in this sample may be carry-over from other donors' samples. The chain couples TRBV29-1 to TRBJ2-1; 8 bases match TRBD2. DNA of the CDR3: TGCAGCGGTATGAGTAGCGGGACCCCCTCCTACAATGAGCAGTTCTTC. Protein sequence: CSGMSSGTPSYNEQFF.